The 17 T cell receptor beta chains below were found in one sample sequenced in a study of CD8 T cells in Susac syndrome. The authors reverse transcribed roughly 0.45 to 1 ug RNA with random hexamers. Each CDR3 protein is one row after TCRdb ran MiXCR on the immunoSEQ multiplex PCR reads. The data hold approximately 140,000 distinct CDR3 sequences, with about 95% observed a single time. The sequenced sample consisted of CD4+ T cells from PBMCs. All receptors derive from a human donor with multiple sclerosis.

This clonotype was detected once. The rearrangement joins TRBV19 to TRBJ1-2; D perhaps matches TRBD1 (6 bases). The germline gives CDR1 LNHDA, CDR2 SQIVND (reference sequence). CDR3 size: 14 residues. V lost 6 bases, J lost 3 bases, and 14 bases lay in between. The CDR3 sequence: CASSLRQADYGYTF. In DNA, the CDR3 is TGTGCCAGTAGCCTTCGACAGGCCGACTATGGCTACACCTTC.

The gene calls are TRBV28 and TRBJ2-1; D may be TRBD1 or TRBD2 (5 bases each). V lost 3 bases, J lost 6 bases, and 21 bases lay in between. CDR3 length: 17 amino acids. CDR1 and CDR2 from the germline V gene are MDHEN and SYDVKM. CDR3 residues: CASSLNRWAEGPNEQFF. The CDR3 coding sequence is TGTGCCAGCAGTTTGAATCGATGGGCTGAGGGGCCCAATGAGCAGTTCTTC.

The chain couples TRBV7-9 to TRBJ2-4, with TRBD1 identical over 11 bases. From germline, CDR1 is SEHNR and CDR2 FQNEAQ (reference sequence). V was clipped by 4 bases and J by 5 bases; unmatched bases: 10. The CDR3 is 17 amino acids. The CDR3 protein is CASSSPRTGGWENIQYF. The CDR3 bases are TGTGCCAGCAGCTCCCCTCGGACAGGGGGCTGGGAAAACATTCAGTACTTC.

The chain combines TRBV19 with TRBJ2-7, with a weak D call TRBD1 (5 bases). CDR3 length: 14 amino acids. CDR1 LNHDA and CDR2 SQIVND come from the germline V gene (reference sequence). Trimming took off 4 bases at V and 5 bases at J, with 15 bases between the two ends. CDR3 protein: CASSKQVGQDEQYF. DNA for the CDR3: TGTGCCAGTAGTAAACAGGTGGGCCAGGACGAGCAGTACTTC.

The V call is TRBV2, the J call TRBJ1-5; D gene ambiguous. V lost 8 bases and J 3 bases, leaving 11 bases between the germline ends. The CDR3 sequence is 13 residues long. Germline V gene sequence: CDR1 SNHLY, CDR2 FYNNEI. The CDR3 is CASRGEVNQPQHF. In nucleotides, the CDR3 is TGTGCCAGCCGCGGGGAAGTCAATCAGCCCCAGCATTTT.

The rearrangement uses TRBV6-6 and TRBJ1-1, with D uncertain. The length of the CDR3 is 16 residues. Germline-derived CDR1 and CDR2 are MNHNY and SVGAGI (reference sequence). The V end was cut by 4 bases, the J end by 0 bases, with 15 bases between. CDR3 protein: CASSSVPGDMNTEAFF. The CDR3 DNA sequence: TGTGCCAGCAGTTCGGTCCCAGGAGACATGAACACTGAAGCTTTCTTT.

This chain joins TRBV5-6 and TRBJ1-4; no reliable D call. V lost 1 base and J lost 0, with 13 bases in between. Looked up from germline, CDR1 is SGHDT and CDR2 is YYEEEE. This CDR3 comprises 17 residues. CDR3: CASSLSGSITTNEKLFF. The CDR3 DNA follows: TGTGCCAGCAGCTTGTCCGGGAGCATTACAACTAATGAAAAACTGTTTTTT.

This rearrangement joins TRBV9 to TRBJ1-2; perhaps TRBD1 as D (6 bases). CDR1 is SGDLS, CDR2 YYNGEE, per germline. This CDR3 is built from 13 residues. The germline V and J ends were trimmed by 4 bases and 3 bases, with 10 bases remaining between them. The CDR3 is CASSQTGYYGYTF. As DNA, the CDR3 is TGTGCCAGCAGCCAAACAGGGTACTATGGCTACACCTTC.

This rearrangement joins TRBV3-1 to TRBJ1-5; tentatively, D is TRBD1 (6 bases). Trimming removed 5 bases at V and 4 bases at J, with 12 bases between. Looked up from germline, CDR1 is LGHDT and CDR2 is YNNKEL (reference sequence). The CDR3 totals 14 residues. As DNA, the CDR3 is TGTGCCAGCAGCTACACTCAGGGGAATCAGCCCCAGCATTTT. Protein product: CASSYTQGNQPQHF.

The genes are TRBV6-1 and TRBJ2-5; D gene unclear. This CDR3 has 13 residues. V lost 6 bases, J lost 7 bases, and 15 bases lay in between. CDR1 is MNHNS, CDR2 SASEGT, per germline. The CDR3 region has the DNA TGTGCCAGCAGAGCGACGGCGGTGGGGACCCAGTACTTC. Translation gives CASRATAVGTQYF.

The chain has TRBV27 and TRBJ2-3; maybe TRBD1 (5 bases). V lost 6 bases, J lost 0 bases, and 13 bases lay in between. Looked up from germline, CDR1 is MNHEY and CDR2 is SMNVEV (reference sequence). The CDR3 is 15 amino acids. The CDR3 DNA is TGTGCCAGCAGGCTAAGGGGTCTGAGCACAGATACGCAGTATTTT. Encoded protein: CASRLRGLSTDTQYF.

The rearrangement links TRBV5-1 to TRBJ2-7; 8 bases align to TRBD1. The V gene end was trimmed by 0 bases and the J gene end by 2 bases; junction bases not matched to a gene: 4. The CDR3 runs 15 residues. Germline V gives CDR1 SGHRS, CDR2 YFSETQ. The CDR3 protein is CASSLEPGGPYEQYF. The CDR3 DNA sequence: TGCGCCAGCAGCTTGGAGCCAGGGGGCCCCTACGAGCAGTACTTC.

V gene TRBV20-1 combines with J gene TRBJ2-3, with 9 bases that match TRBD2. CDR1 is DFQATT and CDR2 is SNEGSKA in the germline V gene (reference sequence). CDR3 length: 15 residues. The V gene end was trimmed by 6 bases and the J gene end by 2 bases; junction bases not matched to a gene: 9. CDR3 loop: CSANNLAGDTDTQYF. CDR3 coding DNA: TGCAGTGCAAACAATTTAGCGGGGGACACAGATACGCAGTATTTT.

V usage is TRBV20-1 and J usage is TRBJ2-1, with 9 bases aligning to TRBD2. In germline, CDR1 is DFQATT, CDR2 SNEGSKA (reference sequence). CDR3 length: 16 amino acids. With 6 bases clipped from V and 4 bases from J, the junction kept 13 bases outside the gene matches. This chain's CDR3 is CSAEDPLAGPYNEQFF. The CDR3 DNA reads TGCAGTGCCGAAGATCCCCTAGCGGGACCGTACAATGAGCAGTTCTTC.

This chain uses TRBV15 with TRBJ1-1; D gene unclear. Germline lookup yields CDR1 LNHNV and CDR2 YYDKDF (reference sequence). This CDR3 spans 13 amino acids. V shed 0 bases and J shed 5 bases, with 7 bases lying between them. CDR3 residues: CATSRDWGTEAFF. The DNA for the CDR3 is TGTGCCACCAGCAGAGATTGGGGTACTGAAGCTTTCTTT.

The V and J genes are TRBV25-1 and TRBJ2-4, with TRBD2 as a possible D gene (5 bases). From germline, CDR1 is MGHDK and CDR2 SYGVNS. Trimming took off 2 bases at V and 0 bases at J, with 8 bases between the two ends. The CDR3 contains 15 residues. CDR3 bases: TGTGCCAGCAGTGAACCTGGACTAGCCAAAAACATTCAGTACTTC. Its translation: CASSEPGLAKNIQYF. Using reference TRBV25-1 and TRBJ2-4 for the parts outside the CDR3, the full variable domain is EADIYQTPRYLVIGTGKKITLECSQTMGHDKMYWYQQDPGMELHLIHYSYGVNSTEKGDLSSESTVSRIRTEHFPLTLESARPSHTSQYLCASSEPGLAKNIQYFGAGTRLSVL.

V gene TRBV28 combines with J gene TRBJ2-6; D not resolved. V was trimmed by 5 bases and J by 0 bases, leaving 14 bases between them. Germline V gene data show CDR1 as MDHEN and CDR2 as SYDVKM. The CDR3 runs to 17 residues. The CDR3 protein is CASSRRTVSSGANVLTF. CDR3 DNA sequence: TGTGCCAGCAGTCGTCGGACCGTGAGCTCTGGGGCCAACGTCCTGACTTTC.